A few counts support the clone carrying this TCR beta chain. The data stem from a study of T cells in Graves' hyperthyroidism and ophthalmopathy. The investigators amplified TCR beta CDR3 regions from RNA transcripts. The primer set for the first-round RT-PCR of the TCR CDR3 was HTBI. MiXCR, run by TCRdb on the multiplex PCR reads, gives a single entry per CDR3 protein. The sample consists of 550,000 to 650,000 distinct CDR3 sequences, around 13% of them appearing once. The CDR3 contains 17 residues. Per the germline V gene, CDR1 is LNHNV and CDR2 is YYDKDF (reference sequence). The V gene end was trimmed by 3 bases and the J gene end by 5 bases; junction bases not matched to a gene: 13.

This sequence was found in a woman aged 35 to 49 with Graves' hyperthyroidism. V gene TRBV15 combines with J gene TRBJ2-1; the match to TRBD2 covers 7 bases. Sequenced material: blood. CDR3 protein: CATSSYRAGVANNEQFF. For the CDR3, the DNA is TGTGCCACCAGCAGTTATAGGGCGGGAGTGGCGAACAATGAGCAGTTCTTC. Full variable domain (missing parts from reference TRBV15 and TRBJ2-1): DAMVIQNPRYQVTQFGKPVTLSCSQTLNHNVMYWYQQKSSQAPKLLFHYYDKDFNNEADTPDNFQSRRPNTSFCFLDIRSPGLGDTAMYLCATSSYRAGVANNEQFFGPGTRLTVL.